This is a list of T cell receptor beta chains from one sample in a study of blood T cell repertoires in COVID-19. Sequencing was performed with immunoSEQ multiplex PCR; in TCRdb, only in-frame clones are kept and a portion is missing. The sample has approximately 200,000 clones; over 75% are singletons. The sequencing input was peripheral blood. These receptor sequences come from a woman between 50 and 59 years old with acute or convalescent COVID-19. CDR3s leave out the opening cysteine and the closing phenylalanine or tryptophan. The D gene is left open where the match is weak.

CDR3aa: ATSRDTGGSSPLH; v_gene: TRBV15; d_gene: TRBD1
CDR3aa: ASSELVAGMANQPQH; v_gene: TRBV6-1; d_gene: -
CDR3aa: SANQLTGRNGYT; v_gene: TRBV29-1; d_gene: TRBD1
CDR3aa: ASSQERGTDTQY; v_gene: TRBV4-2; d_gene: -
CDR3aa: ATSAGTSGGTQY; v_gene: TRBV24-1; d_gene: TRBD2
CDR3aa: ASSIQGADYGYT; v_gene: TRBV19; d_gene: TRBD1
CDR3aa: ASSSPPGGLGANVLT; v_gene: TRBV28; d_gene: -
CDR3aa: ASSRGNQPQH; v_gene: TRBV2; d_gene: -
CDR3aa: ASSLPGTGGEKLF; v_gene: TRBV28; d_gene: TRBD1
CDR3aa: ASAPSSRDRANSPLH; v_gene: TRBV27; d_gene: TRBD1
CDR3aa: ATSRGSGGLNT; v_gene: TRBV15; d_gene: -
CDR3aa: ASSLQGNDEQY; v_gene: TRBV28; d_gene: -
CDR3aa: ASSFDTEAF; v_gene: TRBV7-9; d_gene: -
CDR3aa: ASSLASVGAEAF; v_gene: TRBV18; d_gene: -
CDR3aa: ATSDWGTGDAETQY; v_gene: TRBV24-1; d_gene: TRBD1
CDR3aa: ASSMFEGNQETQY; v_gene: TRBV19; d_gene: -
CDR3aa: ASSYRRGGNTEAF; v_gene: TRBV6-5; d_gene: -
CDR3aa: ASSYQGSGQPQH; v_gene: TRBV6-5; d_gene: -
CDR3aa: ASTNRRSGNTIY; v_gene: TRBV5-7; d_gene: -
CDR3aa: ASSSQATHNQPQH; v_gene: TRBV6-2/TRBV6-3; d_gene: -
CDR3aa: ASSIDISTGKGRGYT; v_gene: TRBV19; d_gene: -
CDR3aa: ASSQDVAGGAGANVLT; v_gene: TRBV4-3; d_gene: TRBD2
CDR3aa: ASSQDVLAATDTQY; v_gene: TRBV3-1/TRBV3-2; d_gene: TRBD2
CDR3aa: ASSQEGPLAAKNIQY; v_gene: TRBV4-3; d_gene: TRBD2
CDR3aa: ASSLVGLASGNEQY; v_gene: TRBV11-2; d_gene: TRBD2
CDR3aa: ASRRDGYT; v_gene: TRBV28; d_gene: -
CDR3aa: ASSWETGSGNTIY; v_gene: TRBV5-1; d_gene: -